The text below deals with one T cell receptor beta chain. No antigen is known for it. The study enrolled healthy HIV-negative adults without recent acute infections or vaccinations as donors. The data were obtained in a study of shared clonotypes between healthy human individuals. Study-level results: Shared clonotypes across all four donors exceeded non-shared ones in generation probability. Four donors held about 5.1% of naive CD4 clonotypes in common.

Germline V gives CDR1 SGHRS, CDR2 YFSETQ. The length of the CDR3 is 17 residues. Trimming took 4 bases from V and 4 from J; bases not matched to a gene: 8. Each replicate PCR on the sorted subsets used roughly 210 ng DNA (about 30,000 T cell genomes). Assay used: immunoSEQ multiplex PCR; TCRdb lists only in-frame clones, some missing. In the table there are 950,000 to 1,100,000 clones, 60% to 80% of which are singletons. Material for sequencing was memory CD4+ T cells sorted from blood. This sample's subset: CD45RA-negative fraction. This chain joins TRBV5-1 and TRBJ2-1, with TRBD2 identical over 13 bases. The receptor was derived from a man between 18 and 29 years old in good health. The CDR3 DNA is TGCGCCAGCAGCCTTACTAGCGGGAGGGCCGCATACAATGAGCAGTTCTTC. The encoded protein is CASSLTSGRAAYNEQFF.